This T cell receptor beta chain was captured by sequencing in a study of T cell responses to AZD1222 COVID-19 vaccine. CDR1 is SGHTA and CDR2 is FQGNSA in the germline V gene. The CDR3 covers 14 residues. A remark on this clone: Its cognate antigen is unknown. One end of the junction is discordant with germline, which a read error may explain. This sample includes further DNA sequences coding for the same CDR3.

The data were produced by immunoSEQ multiplex PCR, yet TCRdb's version contains in-frame clones alone and is incomplete. This table has 150,000 or so clones, around 90% appearing once. Findings and limits, study-wide: Donors skewed white British and female; clonal diversity was possibly underestimated.

The sample was peripheral blood, taken 28 days after the second AZD1222 dose. The source of this sequence is an adult who received the AZD1222 COVID-19 vaccine. The J gene is TRBJ2-2, the V gene TRBV7-2; 10 bases fit TRBD2. The CDR3 here is CASSQRGGPGELFF. The CDR3, as DNA: TGTGCCAGCAGCCAGCGGGGGGGCCCCGGGGAGCTGTTTTTC. The full variable domain, with the rest looked up from reference TRBV7-2 and TRBJ2-2, is GAGVSQSPSNKVTEKGKDVELRCDPISGHTALYWYRQSLGQGLEFLIYFQGNSAPDKSGLPSDRFSAERTGGSVSTLTIQRTQQEDSAVYLCASSQRGGPGELFFGEGSRLTVL.